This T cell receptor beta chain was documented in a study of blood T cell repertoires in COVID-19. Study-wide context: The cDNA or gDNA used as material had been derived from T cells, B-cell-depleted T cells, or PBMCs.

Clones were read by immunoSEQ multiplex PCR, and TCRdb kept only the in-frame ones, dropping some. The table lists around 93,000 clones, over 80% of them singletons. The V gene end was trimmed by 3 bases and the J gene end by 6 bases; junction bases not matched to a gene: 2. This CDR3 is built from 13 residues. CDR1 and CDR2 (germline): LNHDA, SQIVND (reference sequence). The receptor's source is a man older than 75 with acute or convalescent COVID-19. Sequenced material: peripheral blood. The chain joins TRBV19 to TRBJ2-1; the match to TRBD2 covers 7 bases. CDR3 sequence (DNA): TGTGCCAGTAGTATTCGGGGGGTCAATGAGCAGTTCTTC. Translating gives CASSIRGVNEQFF.